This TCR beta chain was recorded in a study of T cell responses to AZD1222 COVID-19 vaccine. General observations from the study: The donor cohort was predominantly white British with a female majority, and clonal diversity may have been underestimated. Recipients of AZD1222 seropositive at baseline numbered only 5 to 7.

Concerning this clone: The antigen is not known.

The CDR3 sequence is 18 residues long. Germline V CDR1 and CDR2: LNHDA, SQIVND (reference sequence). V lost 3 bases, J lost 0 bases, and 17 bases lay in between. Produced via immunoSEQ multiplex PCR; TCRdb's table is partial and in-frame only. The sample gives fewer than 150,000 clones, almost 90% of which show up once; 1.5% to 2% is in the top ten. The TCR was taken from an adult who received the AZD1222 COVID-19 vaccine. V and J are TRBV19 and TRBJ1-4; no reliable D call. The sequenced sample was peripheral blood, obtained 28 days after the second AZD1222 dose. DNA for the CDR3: TGTGCCAGTAGTATGGCAGTCGGGCAGGCTGCAACTAATGAAAAACTGTTTTTT. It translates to CASSMAVGQAATNEKLFF.